Listed below are T cell receptor beta chains from one sample, sequenced in a study of cytomegalovirus exposure and HLA in healthy donors. Method: immunoSEQ multiplex PCR; TCRdb's copy keeps in-frame clones and lacks some. The sample contains 85,000 to 120,000 clones, about 87% of which appear only once. Sequencing input: PBMCs. The receptors were gathered from a woman aged 18 to 35 in good health and CMV-seropositive. The CDR3 runs from the conserved cysteine through the conserved F or W. Fields, in order: clone size, D gene, J gene, V gene, CDR3 protein, CDR3 DNA. D genes are given only for firm matches. Not all rows give a size; the values are once, few, many and, for expanded clones, a class.

clone size: .; D gene: TRBD2; J gene: TRBJ2-5; V gene: TRBV5-1; CDR3 protein: CASSSRTSGGPVDF; CDR3 DNA: TGCGCCAGCAGCTCCCGTACTAGCGGGGGCCCCGTGGACTTC
clone size: .; D gene: .; J gene: TRBJ1-4; V gene: TRBV7-6; CDR3 protein: CASSLGGGATEKLFF; CDR3 DNA: TGTGCCAGCAGCTTAGGCGGGGGCGCGACTGAAAAACTGTTTTTT
clone size: .; D gene: TRBD1; J gene: TRBJ1-5; V gene: TRBV4-1; CDR3 protein: CASSLGTGSRPQHF; CDR3 DNA: TGCGCCAGCAGCCTCGGGACAGGGAGTCGGCCCCAGCATTTT
clone size: .; D gene: .; J gene: TRBJ1-1; V gene: TRBV6-6; CDR3 protein: CASSPYKNTEAFF; CDR3 DNA: TGTGCCAGCAGTCCCTATAAGAACACTGAAGCTTTCTTT
clone size: .; D gene: .; J gene: TRBJ2-1; V gene: TRBV19; CDR3 protein: CASSIQGVVGNEQFF; CDR3 DNA: TGTGCCAGTAGTATACAAGGGGTTGTGGGAAATGAGCAGTTCTTC
clone size: .; D gene: TRBD1; J gene: TRBJ2-2; V gene: TRBV5-5; CDR3 protein: CASRPGQGLPFYTGELFF; CDR3 DNA: TGTGCCAGCAGGCCGGGACAGGGACTCCCGTTCTACACCGGGGAGCTGTTTTTT
clone size: .; D gene: .; J gene: TRBJ1-5; V gene: TRBV6-5; CDR3 protein: CASSPVPGSNQPQHF; CDR3 DNA: TGTGCCAGCAGCCCGGTACCGGGTAGCAATCAGCCCCAGCATTTT
clone size: .; D gene: TRBD1; J gene: TRBJ1-1; V gene: TRBV18; CDR3 protein: CSTRGLRRDTEAFF; CDR3 DNA: TGCAGCACAAGGGGGCTAAGGAGGGACACTGAAGCTTTCTTT
clone size: .; D gene: .; J gene: TRBJ1-6; V gene: TRBV10-3; CDR3 protein: CAISESQRNSPLHF; CDR3 DNA: TGTGCCATCAGTGAGTCACAGCGGAATTCACCCCTCCACTTT
clone size: .; D gene: TRBD1; J gene: TRBJ1-5; V gene: TRBV27; CDR3 protein: CASSDRGRGQPQHF; CDR3 DNA: TGTGCCAGCAGTGACAGGGGTAGGGGGCAGCCCCAGCATTTT
clone size: .; D gene: TRBD2; J gene: TRBJ2-3; V gene: TRBV6-6; CDR3 protein: CASRPLAGAPADTQYF; CDR3 DNA: TGTGCCAGCAGACCACTAGCGGGGGCCCCGGCAGATACGCAGTATTTT
clone size: .; D gene: .; J gene: TRBJ2-1; V gene: TRBV2; CDR3 protein: CASSSEWGGGGNEQFF; CDR3 DNA: TGTGCCAGCAGTTCCGAATGGGGGGGAGGGGGTAATGAGCAGTTCTTC
clone size: .; D gene: .; J gene: TRBJ1-1; V gene: TRBV7-8; CDR3 protein: CASLQGSLNTEAFF; CDR3 DNA: TGTGCCAGCCTGCAGGGGAGTTTGAACACTGAAGCTTTCTTT
clone size: .; D gene: TRBD2; J gene: TRBJ2-2; V gene: TRBV5-6; CDR3 protein: CASSLPLGDYSNTGELFF; CDR3 DNA: TGTGCCAGCAGCTTGCCCCTCGGGGACTACTCGAACACCGGGGAGCTGTTTTTT
clone size: .; D gene: TRBD1; J gene: TRBJ1-5; V gene: TRBV19; CDR3 protein: CASSISAPWTGSLQPQHF; CDR3 DNA: TGTGCCAGTAGTATAAGCGCACCGTGGACAGGGTCTCTTCAGCCCCAGCATTTT
clone size: .; D gene: TRBD1; J gene: TRBJ1-6; V gene: TRBV25-1; CDR3 protein: CASSEPYRGNSPLHF; CDR3 DNA: TGTGCCAGCAGTGAACCGTACAGGGGGAATTCACCCCTCCACTTT
clone size: .; D gene: .; J gene: TRBJ1-4; V gene: TRBV9; CDR3 protein: CASSGPPGDEKLFF; CDR3 DNA: TGTGCCAGCAGCGGTCCCCCGGGGGATGAAAAACTGTTTTTT
clone size: .; D gene: .; J gene: TRBJ1-4; V gene: TRBV11-2; CDR3 protein: CASSLRGLNEKLFF; CDR3 DNA: TGTGCCAGCAGCTTACGGGGACTGAATGAAAAACTGTTTTTT
clone size: .; D gene: .; J gene: TRBJ1-5; V gene: TRBV5-5; CDR3 protein: CASSEGRVVEAQHF; CDR3 DNA: TGTGCCAGCAGCGAGGGGAGGGTCGTTGAAGCCCAGCATTTT
clone size: .; D gene: TRBD1; J gene: TRBJ1-2; V gene: TRBV5-4; CDR3 protein: CASSSRGRGTYGYTF; CDR3 DNA: TGTGCCAGCAGCTCCAGGGGGCGCGGAACCTATGGCTACACCTTC
clone size: .; D gene: TRBD1; J gene: TRBJ1-5; V gene: TRBV5-4; CDR3 protein: CASSRRGQGVAQPQHF; CDR3 DNA: TGTGCCAGCAGCCGGAGGGGTCAGGGGGTCGCACAGCCCCAGCATTTT
clone size: .; D gene: TRBD1; J gene: TRBJ1-5; V gene: TRBV27; CDR3 protein: CASSMGTGSNQPQHF; CDR3 DNA: TGTGCCAGCAGTATGGGGACAGGGAGCAATCAGCCCCAGCATTTT
clone size: .; D gene: .; J gene: TRBJ2-5; V gene: TRBV11-2; CDR3 protein: CASSLASWETQYF; CDR3 DNA: TGTGCCAGCAGCTTAGCTAGCTGGGAGACCCAGTACTTC
clone size: .; D gene: .; J gene: TRBJ2-5; V gene: TRBV27; CDR3 protein: CASSLGEGSQETQYF; CDR3 DNA: TGTGCCAGCAGTTTGGGCGAAGGTTCCCAAGAGACCCAGTACTTC
clone size: .; D gene: .; J gene: TRBJ1-1; V gene: TRBV28; CDR3 protein: CASSLAGANTEAFF; CDR3 DNA: TGTGCCAGCAGTTTGGCAGGGGCTAACACTGAAGCTTTCTTT
clone size: .; D gene: .; J gene: TRBJ2-1; V gene: TRBV6-1; CDR3 protein: CASSEAGGQNEQFF; CDR3 DNA: TGTGCCAGCAGTGAAGCGGGGGGTCAGAATGAGCAGTTCTTC
clone size: .; D gene: .; J gene: TRBJ1-4; V gene: TRBV25-1; CDR3 protein: CASSDRGVINEKLFF; CDR3 DNA: TGTGCCAGCAGTGATCGGGGGGTAATTAATGAAAAACTGTTTTTT
clone size: .; D gene: TRBD1; J gene: TRBJ2-3; V gene: TRBV18; CDR3 protein: CASSPKDRAADTQYF; CDR3 DNA: TGTGCCAGCTCACCAAAAGACAGGGCCGCAGATACGCAGTATTTT
clone size: .; D gene: TRBD2; J gene: TRBJ2-3; V gene: TRBV5-4; CDR3 protein: CASSSPAGLSTDTQYF; CDR3 DNA: TGTGCCAGCAGCTCTCCAGCGGGGCTTAGCACAGATACGCAGTATTTT
clone size: .; D gene: TRBD1; J gene: TRBJ2-7; V gene: TRBV7-9; CDR3 protein: CASSPRDRGSYEQYF; CDR3 DNA: TGTGCCAGCAGCCCCCGGGACAGGGGCAGCTACGAGCAGTACTTC
clone size: .; D gene: .; J gene: TRBJ2-1; V gene: TRBV5-4; CDR3 protein: CASSSSDYNEQFF; CDR3 DNA: TGTGCCAGCAGCTCTAGCGACTACAATGAGCAGTTCTTC
clone size: few; D gene: .; J gene: TRBJ1-2; V gene: TRBV28; CDR3 protein: CASSVQGRGYTF; CDR3 DNA: TGTGCCAGCAGTGTACAGGGTCGGGGCTACACCTTC
clone size: .; D gene: TRBD2; J gene: TRBJ2-3; V gene: TRBV5-6; CDR3 protein: CASSTSGGAVDTQYF; CDR3 DNA: TGTGCCAGCAGCACTAGCGGGGGGGCCGTGGATACGCAGTATTTT
clone size: once; D gene: .; J gene: TRBJ1-2; V gene: TRBV5-6; CDR3 protein: CASSFPTENYGYTF; CDR3 DNA: TGTGCCAGCAGCTTCCCAACAGAGAACTATGGCTACACCTTC
clone size: .; D gene: .; J gene: TRBJ1-6; V gene: TRBV7-2; CDR3 protein: CASSSTRVNSPLHF; CDR3 DNA: TGTGCCAGCAGCTCCACGAGGGTGAATTCACCCCTCCACTTT
clone size: .; D gene: .; J gene: TRBJ2-7; V gene: TRBV13; CDR3 protein: CASSLGFMEGKQYF; CDR3 DNA: TGTGCCAGCAGCTTAGGGTTCATGGAGGGAAAGCAGTACTTC
clone size: .; D gene: TRBD1; J gene: TRBJ2-3; V gene: TRBV29-1; CDR3 protein: CSVDRGKADTQYF; CDR3 DNA: TGCAGCGTTGACAGGGGGAAAGCAGATACGCAGTATTTT
clone size: .; D gene: .; J gene: TRBJ1-6; V gene: TRBV7-9; CDR3 protein: CASSPSGDSPLHF; CDR3 DNA: TGTGCCAGCAGCCCCTCAGGGGATTCACCCCTCCACTTT
clone size: .; D gene: TRBD2; J gene: TRBJ2-1; V gene: TRBV6-1; CDR3 protein: CASSLWDYSYNEQFF; CDR3 DNA: TGTGCCAGCAGTTTATGGGACTACTCCTACAATGAGCAGTTCTTC
clone size: .; D gene: .; J gene: TRBJ1-4; V gene: TRBV7-2; CDR3 protein: CASSLKGDGKLFF; CDR3 DNA: TGTGCCAGCAGCTTAAAGGGAGACGGGAAACTGTTTTTT
clone size: .; D gene: TRBD1; J gene: TRBJ1-5; V gene: TRBV28; CDR3 protein: CASSLTGGRNQPQHF; CDR3 DNA: TGTGCCAGCAGCTTGACAGGGGGCAGGAATCAGCCCCAGCATTTT
clone size: few; D gene: .; J gene: TRBJ1-1; V gene: TRBV19; CDR3 protein: CASSPRVDTEAFF; CDR3 DNA: TGTGCCAGTAGTCCCCGGGTGGACACTGAAGCTTTCTTT